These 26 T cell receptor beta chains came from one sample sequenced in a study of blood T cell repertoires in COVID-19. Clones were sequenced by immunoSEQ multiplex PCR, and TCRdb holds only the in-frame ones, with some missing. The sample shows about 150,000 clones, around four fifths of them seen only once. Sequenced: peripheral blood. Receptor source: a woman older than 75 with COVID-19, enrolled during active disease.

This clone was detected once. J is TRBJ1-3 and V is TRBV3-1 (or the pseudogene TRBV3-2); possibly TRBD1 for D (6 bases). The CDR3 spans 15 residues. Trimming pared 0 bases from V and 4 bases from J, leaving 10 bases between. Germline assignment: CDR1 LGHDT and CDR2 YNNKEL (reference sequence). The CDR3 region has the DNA TGTGCCAGCAGCCAAGACCCGGGGGGCGGAAACACCATATATTTT. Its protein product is CASSQDPGGGNTIYF.

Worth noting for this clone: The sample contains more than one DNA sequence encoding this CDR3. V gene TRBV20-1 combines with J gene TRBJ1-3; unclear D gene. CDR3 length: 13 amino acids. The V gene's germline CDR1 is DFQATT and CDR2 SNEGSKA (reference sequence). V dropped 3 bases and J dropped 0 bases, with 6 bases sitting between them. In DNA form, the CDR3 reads TGCAGTGCTAGTGACTCCTCTGGAAACACCATATATTTT. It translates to CSASDSSGNTIYF.

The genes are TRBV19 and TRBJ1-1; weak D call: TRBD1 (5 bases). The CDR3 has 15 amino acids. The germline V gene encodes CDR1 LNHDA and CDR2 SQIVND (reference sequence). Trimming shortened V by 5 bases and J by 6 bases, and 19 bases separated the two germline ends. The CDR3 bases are TGTGCCAGTAGTCAGGGCGGGGCCCGAAGCGCTGAAGCTTTCTTT. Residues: CASSQGGARSAEAFF.

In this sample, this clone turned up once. The DNA for the CDR3 is TGTGCCAGCAGCCTGACAGCCACGTTACACTACGAGCAGTACTTC. This encodes CASSLTATLHYEQYF. This chain links TRBV27 with TRBJ2-7, with D perhaps matching TRBD1 (5 bases). The germline CDR1 and CDR2 sequences are MNHEY and SMNVEV (reference sequence). The CDR3 spans 15 residues. Deletions cut 6 bases from V and 3 bases from J, with 18 bases between.

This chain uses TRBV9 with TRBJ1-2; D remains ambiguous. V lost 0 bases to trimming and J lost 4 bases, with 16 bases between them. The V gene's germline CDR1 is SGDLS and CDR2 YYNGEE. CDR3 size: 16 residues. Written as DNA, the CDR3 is TGTGCCAGCAGCGTAGATGCGTCAGACTACTTCTATGGCTACACCTTC. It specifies CASSVDASDYFYGYTF.

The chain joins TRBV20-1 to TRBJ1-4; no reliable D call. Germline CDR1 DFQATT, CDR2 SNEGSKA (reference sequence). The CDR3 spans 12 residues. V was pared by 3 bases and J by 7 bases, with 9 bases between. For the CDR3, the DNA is TGCAGTGCTAGTCGGGGAGGTGAAAAACTGTTTTTT. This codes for CSASRGGEKLFF.

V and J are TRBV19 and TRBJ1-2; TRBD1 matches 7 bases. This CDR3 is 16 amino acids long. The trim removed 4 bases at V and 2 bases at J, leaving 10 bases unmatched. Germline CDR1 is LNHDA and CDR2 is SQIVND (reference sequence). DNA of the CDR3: TGTGCCAGTAGTAATACTCCGGGACAGCCAAACTATGGCTACACCTTC. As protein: CASSNTPGQPNYGYTF.

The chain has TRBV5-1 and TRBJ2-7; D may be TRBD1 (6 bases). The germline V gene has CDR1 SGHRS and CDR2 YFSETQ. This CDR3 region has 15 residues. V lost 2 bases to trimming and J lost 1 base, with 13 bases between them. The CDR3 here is CASSFTGTRSYEQYF. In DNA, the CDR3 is TGCGCCAGCAGCTTCACCGGGACACGGTCCTACGAGCAGTACTTC. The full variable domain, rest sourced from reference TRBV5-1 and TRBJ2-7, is KAGVTQTPRYLIKTRGQQVTLSCSPISGHRSVSWYQQTPGQGLQFLFEYFSETQRNKGNFPGRFSGRQFSNSRSEMNVSTLELGDSALYLCASSFTGTRSYEQYFGPGTRLTVT.

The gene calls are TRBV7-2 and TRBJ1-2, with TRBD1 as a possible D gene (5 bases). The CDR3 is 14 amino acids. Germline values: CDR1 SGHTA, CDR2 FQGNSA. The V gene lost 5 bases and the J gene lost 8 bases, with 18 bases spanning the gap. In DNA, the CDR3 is TGTGCCAGCAGCACGATGGGGGGTAGCGGCGGCTACACCTTC. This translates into CASSTMGGSGGYTF.

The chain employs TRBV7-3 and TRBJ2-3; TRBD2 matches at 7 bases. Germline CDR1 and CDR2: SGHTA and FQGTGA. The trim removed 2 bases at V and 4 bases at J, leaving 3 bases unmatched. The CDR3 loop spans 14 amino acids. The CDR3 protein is CASSLGLAADTQYF. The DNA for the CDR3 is TGTGCCAGCAGCTTAGGGCTAGCGGCAGATACGCAGTATTTT.

This CDR3 reads CASSDPGTGGEKLFF. In DNA form, the CDR3 reads TGTGCCAGCAGTGACCCCGGGACAGGGGGAGAAAAACTGTTTTTT. The gene calls are TRBV6-2 or TRBV6-3 and TRBJ1-4, with 11 bases that match TRBD1. The germline V gene encodes CDR1 MNHEY and CDR2 SVGEGT. This CDR3 comprises 15 residues. The V and J ends lost 5 bases and 8 bases, in that order; junction bases with no gene match: 7.

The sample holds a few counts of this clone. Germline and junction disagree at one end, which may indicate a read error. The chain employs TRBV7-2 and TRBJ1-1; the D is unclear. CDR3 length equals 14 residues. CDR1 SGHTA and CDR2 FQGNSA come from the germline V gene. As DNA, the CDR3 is TGTGCCAGCACCTTAGTAAACAGTAACACTGAAGCTTTCTTT. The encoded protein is CASTLVNSNTEAFF. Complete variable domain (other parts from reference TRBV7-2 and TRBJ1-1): GAGVSQSPSNKVTEKGKDVELRCDPISGHTALYWYRQSLGQGLEFLIYFQGNSAPDKSGLPSDRFSAERTGGSVSTLTIQRTQQEDSAVYLCASTLVNSNTEAFFGQGTRLTVV.

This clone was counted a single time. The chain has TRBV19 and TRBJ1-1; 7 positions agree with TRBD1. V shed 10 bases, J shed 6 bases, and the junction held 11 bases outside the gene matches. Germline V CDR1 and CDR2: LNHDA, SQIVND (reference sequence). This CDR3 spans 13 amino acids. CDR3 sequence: CATQDRMRAEAFF. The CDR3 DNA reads TGTGCCACCCAGGACAGGATGAGGGCTGAAGCTTTCTTT.

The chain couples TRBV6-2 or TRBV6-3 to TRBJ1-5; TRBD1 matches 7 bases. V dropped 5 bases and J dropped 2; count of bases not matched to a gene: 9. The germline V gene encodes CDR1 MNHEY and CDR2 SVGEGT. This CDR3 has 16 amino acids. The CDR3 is CASSTAVTGGNQPQHF. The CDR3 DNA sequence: TGTGCCAGCAGTACAGCGGTAACAGGGGGCAATCAGCCCCAGCATTTT.

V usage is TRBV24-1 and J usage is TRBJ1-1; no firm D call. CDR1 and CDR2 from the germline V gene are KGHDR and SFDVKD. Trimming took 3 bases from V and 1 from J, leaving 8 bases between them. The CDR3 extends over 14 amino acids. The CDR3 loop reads CATSDASRNTEAFF. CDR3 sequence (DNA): TGTGCCACCAGTGATGCTTCGCGGAACACTGAAGCTTTCTTT.

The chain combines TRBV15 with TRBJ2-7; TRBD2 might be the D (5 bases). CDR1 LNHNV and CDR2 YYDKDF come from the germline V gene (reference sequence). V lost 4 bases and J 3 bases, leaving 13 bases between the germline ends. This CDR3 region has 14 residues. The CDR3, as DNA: TGTGCCACCAGCACTAGCTCTAGAATCTACGAGCAGTACTTC. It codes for CATSTSSRIYEQYF.

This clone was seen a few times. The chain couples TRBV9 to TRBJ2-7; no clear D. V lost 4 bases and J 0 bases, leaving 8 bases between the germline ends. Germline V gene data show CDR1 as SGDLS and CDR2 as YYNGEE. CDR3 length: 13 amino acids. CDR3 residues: CASSLPGSYEQYF. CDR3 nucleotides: TGTGCCAGCAGCTTACCGGGCTCCTACGAGCAGTACTTC.

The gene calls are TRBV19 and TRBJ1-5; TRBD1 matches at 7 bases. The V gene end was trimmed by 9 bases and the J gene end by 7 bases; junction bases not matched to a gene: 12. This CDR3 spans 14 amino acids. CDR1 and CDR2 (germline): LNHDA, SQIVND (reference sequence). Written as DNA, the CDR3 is TGTGCCAGCGCTCGGACAGGCACGGGACAGCCCCAGCATTTT. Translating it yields CASARTGTGQPQHF.

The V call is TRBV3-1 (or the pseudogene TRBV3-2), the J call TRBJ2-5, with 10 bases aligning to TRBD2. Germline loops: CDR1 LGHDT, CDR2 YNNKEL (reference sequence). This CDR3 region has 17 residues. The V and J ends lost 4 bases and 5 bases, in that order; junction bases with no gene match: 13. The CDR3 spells CASSLPFVLAGEETQYF. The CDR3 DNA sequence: TGTGCCAGCAGCCTTCCTTTTGTGCTAGCGGGGGAGGAGACCCAGTACTTC.

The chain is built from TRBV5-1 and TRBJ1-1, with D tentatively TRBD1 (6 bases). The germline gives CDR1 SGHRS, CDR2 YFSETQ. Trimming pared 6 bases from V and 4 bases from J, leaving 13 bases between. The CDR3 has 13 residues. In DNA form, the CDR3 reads TGCGCCAGCACCCAACAGGGAACCACTGAAGCTTTCTTT. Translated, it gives CASTQQGTTEAFF.

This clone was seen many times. The CDR3 here is CASSGSGSSYNEQFF. Here the CDR3 DNA reads TGCGCCAGCAGTGGGAGCGGAAGCTCCTACAATGAGCAGTTCTTC. The V and J genes are TRBV5-1 and TRBJ2-1; D perhaps matches TRBD2 (5 bases). V lost 5 bases and J 0 bases, leaving 12 bases between the germline ends. The CDR3 totals 15 residues. CDR1 and CDR2 from the germline V gene are SGHRS and YFSETQ.

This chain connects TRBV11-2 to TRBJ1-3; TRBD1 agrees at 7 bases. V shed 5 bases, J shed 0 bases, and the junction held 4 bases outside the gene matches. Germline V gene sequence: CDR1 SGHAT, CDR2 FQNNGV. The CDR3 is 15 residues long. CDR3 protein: CASSLDRSSGNTIYF. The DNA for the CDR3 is TGTGCCAGCAGCCTGGACAGGAGCTCTGGAAACACCATATATTTT. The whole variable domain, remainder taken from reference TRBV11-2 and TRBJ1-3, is EAGVAQSPRYKIIEKRQSVAFWCNPISGHATLYWYQQILGQGPKLLIQFQNNGVVDDSQLPKDRFSAERLKGVDSTLKIQPAKLEDSAVYLCASSLDRSSGNTIYFGEGSWLTVV.

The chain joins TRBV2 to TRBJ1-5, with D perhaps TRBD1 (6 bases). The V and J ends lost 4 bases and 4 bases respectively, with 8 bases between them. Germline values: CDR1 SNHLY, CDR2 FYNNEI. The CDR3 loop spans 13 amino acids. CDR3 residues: CASSGTENQPQHF. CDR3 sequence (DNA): TGTGCCAGCAGTGGGACAGAGAATCAGCCCCAGCATTTT.

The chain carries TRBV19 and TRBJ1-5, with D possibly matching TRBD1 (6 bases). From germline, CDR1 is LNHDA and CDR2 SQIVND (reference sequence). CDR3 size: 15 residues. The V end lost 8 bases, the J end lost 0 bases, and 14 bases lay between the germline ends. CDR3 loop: CASLSGTTSNQPQHF. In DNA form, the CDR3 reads TGTGCCAGTCTTTCGGGGACAACTAGCAATCAGCCCCAGCATTTT.

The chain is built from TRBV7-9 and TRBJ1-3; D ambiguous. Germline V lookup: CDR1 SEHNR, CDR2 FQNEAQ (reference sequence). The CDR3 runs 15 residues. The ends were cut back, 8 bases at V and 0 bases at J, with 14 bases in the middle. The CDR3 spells CASGGWVNSGNTIYF. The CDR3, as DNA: TGTGCCAGCGGAGGGTGGGTGAACTCTGGAAACACCATATATTTT. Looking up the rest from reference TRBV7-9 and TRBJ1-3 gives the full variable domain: DTGVSQNPRHKITKRGQNVTFRCDPISEHNRLYWYRQTLGQGPEFLTYFQNEAQLEKSRLLSDRFSAERPKGSFSTLEIQRTEQGDSAMYLCASGGWVNSGNTIYFGEGSWLTVV.

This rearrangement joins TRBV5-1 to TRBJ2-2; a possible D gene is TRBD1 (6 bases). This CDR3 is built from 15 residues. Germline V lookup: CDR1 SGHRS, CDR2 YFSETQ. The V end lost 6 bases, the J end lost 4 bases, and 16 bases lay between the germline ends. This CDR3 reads CASTLQGYFTGELFF. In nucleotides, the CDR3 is TGCGCCAGCACCTTACAGGGTTATTTCACCGGGGAGCTGTTTTTT. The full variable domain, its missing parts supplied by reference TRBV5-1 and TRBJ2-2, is KAGVTQTPRYLIKTRGQQVTLSCSPISGHRSVSWYQQTPGQGLQFLFEYFSETQRNKGNFPGRFSGRQFSNSRSEMNVSTLELGDSALYLCASTLQGYFTGELFFGEGSRLTVL.